This T cell receptor beta chain was observed in a study of blood T cell repertoires in COVID-19. Method: immunoSEQ multiplex PCR; TCRdb's copy keeps in-frame clones and lacks some. The table shows almost 400,000 clones, with approximately 89% occurring only once. Trimming stripped 4 bases from V and 0 bases from J, with 7 bases between. The CDR3 sequence is 13 residues long. Germline CDR1 and CDR2: SGHRS and YFSETQ. What was sequenced was peripheral blood. This receptor was identified in an older woman with COVID-19, enrolled during active disease. This chain links TRBV5-1 with TRBJ1-1; D is unresolved. The CDR3 here is CASSTEVNTEAFF. As DNA, the CDR3 is TGCGCCAGCAGCACGGAGGTGAACACTGAAGCTTTCTTT.